Reported below is one T cell receptor (beta chain). Its antigen is unknown. CDR3 length equals 14 residues. V was pared by 0 bases and J by 9 bases, with 4 bases of the junction left unmatched. The V gene's germline CDR1 is SGHKS and CDR2 YYEKEE (reference sequence). The record originates from a study of T cell responses to AZD1222 COVID-19 vaccine. Study outcomes and limitations: Only after the peak T cell response were repertoires sampled. Just a handful of AZD1222 recipients tested seropositive at baseline. The study found vaccine-associated CD4 TCRs spanning spike, dominant at 160-218 and 743-854.

Only in-frame clones appear in the TCRdb table, and some are missing; sequencing was by immunoSEQ multiplex PCR. The sample lists 130,000 to 150,000 clones; approximately 88% were seen once. Sequences were derived from peripheral blood, sampled 28 days after the second dose of the MenACWY control vaccine. The clonotype was recovered from an adult who received the MenACWY meningococcal vaccine as a control. This chain connects TRBV5-5 to TRBJ2-1, with 9 bases lining up with TRBD1. As DNA, the CDR3 is TGTGCCAGCAGCTTGGGACAGGGGGTAGGTGAGCAGTTCTTC. Translation: CASSLGQGVGEQFF. The variable domain in full, with the rest retrieved from reference TRBV5-5 and TRBJ2-1, is DAGVTQSPTHLIKTRGQQVTLRCSPISGHKSVSWYQQVLGQGPQFIFQYYEKEERGRGNFPDRFSARQFPNYSSELNVNALLLGDSALYLCASSLGQGVGEQFFGPGTRLTVL.